This T cell receptor beta chain was sequenced during a study of T cell repertoires in cytomegalovirus infection. Across the whole study: Both CMV infection and a matching HLA type were indicated by public TCR beta signatures.

TCRdb passed the reads through MiXCR, listing each CDR3 protein once. The sample includes about 230,000 distinct CDR3 sequences, over 20% of them seen just once. In germline, CDR1 is SGHNT, CDR2 YYREEE (reference sequence). V was cut by 6 bases and J by 0 bases, with 10 bases left in between. The CDR3 runs 14 residues. General study results and limits: Carriers of CMV and the relevant HLA type were discriminated by public TCR beta frequency. HLA-C-restricted CMV-specific TCR beta clonotypes prevailed in the ex vivo response.

A word on this clonotype: Its specificity is not known.

The receptor comes from a human donor in good health (CMV status not recorded). Some clones in this sample may be carry-over from other donors' samples. This chain uses TRBV5-4 with TRBJ1-3, with D unclear. The sequenced material came from CD8+ T cells from PBMCs. The CDR3 DNA reads TGTGCCAGCACCTCACGAAACTCTGGAAACACCATATATTTT. It translates to CASTSRNSGNTIYF. Together with reference TRBV5-4 and TRBJ1-3, the CDR3 gives the full variable domain: ETGVTQSPTHLIKTRGQQVTLRCSSQSGHNTVSWYQQALGQGPQFIFQYYREEENGRGNFPPRFSGLQFPNYSSELNVNALELDDSALYLCASTSRNSGNTIYFGEGSWLTVV.